This entry describes one T cell receptor beta chain. V dropped 5 bases and J dropped 7; count of bases not matched to a gene: 9. The CDR3 extends over 16 amino acids. CDR1 is MDHEN and CDR2 is SYDVKM in the germline V gene. This specimen belongs to a study of blood T cell repertoires in COVID-19. In the study overall: Specimens from acute and convalescent COVID-19 originated in the United States, Italy and Spain. The analysed material was cDNA or gDNA that came from T cells, B-cell-depleted T cells, or PBMCs.

Original methodology: Reference gene primer amplification gave nucleated cell count estimates. Profiled with immunoSEQ multiplex PCR; TCRdb holds only in-frame clones, not every one. V and J calls and clone size follow that table, whereas D and trimming were derived from the DNA. The sample carries roughly 300,000 clones, roughly 83% recorded once. The clonotype comes from a woman aged 45-59 years with acute or convalescent COVID-19. The chain uses TRBV28 and TRBJ1-6, with 9 bases identical to TRBD1. What was sequenced was peripheral blood. CDR3 residues: CASSKYRDRANSPLHF. CDR3 sequence (DNA): TGTGCCAGCAGTAAATACCGGGACAGGGCGAATTCACCCCTCCACTTT.